These T cell receptor beta chains were read from a single sample in a study of shared clonotypes between healthy human individuals. Using immunoSEQ multiplex PCR, the repertoire was profiled, and TCRdb retains in-frame clones only, with some absent. This table has about 380,000 clones, about 96% appearing once. What was sequenced was memory CD8+ T cells sorted from blood. The receptors stem from a man younger than 40 in good health. Each CDR3 is given with its conserved first and last residue. D genes are given only for firm matches. The size entry is marked missing in some rows and otherwise reads once, few, many or a size class.

D	V	size	J	CDR3	DNA
.	TRBV28	.	TRBJ2-1	CASSFPSGNEQFF	TGTGCCAGCAGTTTTCCCAGCGGCAATGAGCAGTTCTTC
TRBD1	TRBV6-5	once	TRBJ2-2	CASRGTGANTGELFF	TGTGCCAGCAGGGGGACAGGGGCTAACACCGGGGAGCTGTTTTTT
TRBD1	TRBV27	.	TRBJ2-5	CASSLAGTGKETQYF	TGTGCCAGCAGTCTAGCCGGGACAGGGAAAGAGACCCAGTACTTC
TRBD1	TRBV4-1	once	TRBJ1-1	CASSQDKGANTEAFF	TGCGCCAGCAGCCAAGATAAGGGGGCAAACACTGAAGCTTTCTTT
.	TRBV6-5	.	TRBJ2-1	CASSTTRPRGNEQFF	TGTGCCAGCAGTACGACTAGGCCTCGGGGGAATGAGCAGTTCTTC
TRBD2	TRBV11-2	.	TRBJ2-1	CASSLITSDNEQFF	TGTGCCAGCAGCTTAATAACTAGCGACAATGAGCAGTTCTTC
.	TRBV28	once	TRBJ1-1	CASSPLSYRAMNTEAFF	TGTGCCAGCAGTCCTCTAAGCTACAGGGCAATGAACACTGAAGCTTTCTTT
.	TRBV6-5	.	TRBJ1-2	CASFQGYYGYTF	TGTGCCAGCTTCCAGGGGTACTATGGCTACACCTTC
TRBD2	TRBV13	once	TRBJ2-7	CASSSSGTSGRAYEQYF	TGTGCCAGCAGCTCCTCCGGGACTAGCGGGAGGGCCTACGAGCAGTACTTC
TRBD2	TRBV2	.	TRBJ2-1	CASRGTSGFYNEQFF	TGTGCCAGCAGGGGGACTAGCGGGTTCTACAATGAGCAGTTCTTC
.	TRBV1	.	TRBJ2-3	CTSSPFPGLAGDTQYF	TGCACCAGCAGCCCCTTTCCCGGACTAGCGGGAGATACGCAGTATTTT
TRBD2	TRBV9	once	TRBJ2-1	CASSVASGRANEQFF	TGTGCCAGCAGCGTAGCTAGCGGGAGGGCCAATGAGCAGTTCTTC
.	TRBV30	.	TRBJ2-1	CAWSVGYNEQFF	TGTGCCTGGAGTGTAGGGTACAATGAGCAGTTCTTC
.	TRBV6-5	.	TRBJ2-4	CASSDLRIQYF	TGTGCCAGTTCCGACCTAAGGATTCAGTACTTC
.	TRBV5-4	once	TRBJ2-1	CASKPQEAYNEQFF	TGTGCCAGCAAGCCCCAGGAAGCCTACAATGAGCAGTTCTTC
.	TRBV7-9	once	TRBJ2-7	CASSPGYEQYF	TGTGCCAGCAGCCCCGGGTACGAGCAGTACTTC
TRBD2	TRBV5-6	once	TRBJ2-3	CASSLLAGDTQYF	TGTGCCAGCAGCTTACTAGCGGGAGATACGCAGTATTTT
TRBD2	TRBV9	.	TRBJ2-5	CASSGTSGRETQYF	TGTGCCAGCAGCGGGACTAGCGGGAGAGAGACCCAGTACTTC
.	TRBV30	.	TRBJ2-5	CAWIPLGRQETQYF	TGTGCCTGGATCCCCCTGGGCCGCCAAGAGACCCAGTACTTC
.	TRBV5-1	.	TRBJ2-3	CASSAAVSEDTQYF	TGCGCCAGCAGCGCGGCCGTCAGTGAGGATACGCAGTATTTT
TRBD2	TRBV12-5	.	TRBJ2-1	CASAVAGADNEQFF	TGTGCTAGTGCCGTAGCGGGAGCCGACAATGAGCAGTTCTTC
.	TRBV28	.	TRBJ2-2	CASSLLAANTGELFF	TGTGCCAGCAGTTTATTGGCAGCGAACACCGGGGAGCTGTTTTTT
.	TRBV30	.	TRBJ2-7	CAWSHTVYEQYF	TGTGCCTGGAGTCATACAGTTTACGAGCAGTACTTC
TRBD2	TRBV5-4	.	TRBJ2-7	CASSSSGRAPYEQYF	TGTGCCAGCAGCTCTAGCGGGAGGGCCCCTTACGAGCAGTACTTC
.	TRBV25-1	.	TRBJ1-1	CASSVSGIGRAFF	TGTGCCAGCAGTGTTTCGGGAATAGGACGGGCTTTCTTT
TRBD2	TRBV18	.	TRBJ2-1	CASSPGTSGYTNNEQFF	TGTGCCAGCTCACCGGGGACTAGCGGTTACACCAACAATGAGCAGTTCTTC
.	TRBV9	.	TRBJ1-3	CASSPGQSSGNTIYF	TGTGCCAGCAGCCCCGGACAGAGCTCTGGAAACACCATATATTTT
.	TRBV21-1	.	TRBJ1-3	CASSCNTIYF	TGTGCCAGCAGTTGCAACACCATATATTTT
.	TRBV14	.	TRBJ2-7	CASSQDRESGWPYGQYF	TGTGCCAGCAGCCAAGACCGGGAGAGCGGGTGGCCCTACGGGCAGTACTTC
TRBD2	TRBV2	.	TRBJ2-3	CASSLSGRLTDTQYF	TGTGCCAGCAGTTTAAGCGGGAGGCTCACAGATACGCAGTATTTT
.	TRBV5-1	.	TRBJ2-3	CASSFQGTGTDTQYF	TGCGCCAGCAGCTTCCAAGGGACCGGCACAGATACGCAGTATTTT
TRBD2	TRBV15	.	TRBJ2-7	CATSRLAGVVSYEQYF	TGTGCCACCAGCAGACTAGCGGGAGTAGTTTCCTACGAGCAGTACTTC
.	TRBV4-1	.	TRBJ2-7	CASSQNLAAIYEQYF	TGCGCCAGCAGCCAAAACTTGGCCGCTATCTACGAGCAGTACTTC